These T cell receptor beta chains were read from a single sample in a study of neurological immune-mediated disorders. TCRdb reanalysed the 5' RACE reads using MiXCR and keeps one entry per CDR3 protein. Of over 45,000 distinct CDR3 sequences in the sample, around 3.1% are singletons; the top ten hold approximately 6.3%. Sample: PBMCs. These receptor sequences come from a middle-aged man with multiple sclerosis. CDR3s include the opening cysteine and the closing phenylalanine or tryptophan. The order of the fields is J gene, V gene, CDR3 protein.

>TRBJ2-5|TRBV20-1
CSARPARGGARETQYF
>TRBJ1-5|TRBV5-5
CASSLAPTGDQPQHF
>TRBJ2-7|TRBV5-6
CASSSGLALGEQYF
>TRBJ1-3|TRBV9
CASSVAGDGNTIYF
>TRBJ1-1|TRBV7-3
CASSLGGRNTEAFF
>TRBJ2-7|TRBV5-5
CASSYSGGYSYEQYF
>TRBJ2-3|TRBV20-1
CSAGAGTGSYTQYF
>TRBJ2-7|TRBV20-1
CSAGRTSGGAAEQYF
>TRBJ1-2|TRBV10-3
CAINVRQEGGYTF
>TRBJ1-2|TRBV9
CASSPRQTNYGYTF
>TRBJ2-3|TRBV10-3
CAIEGAGGTDTQYF
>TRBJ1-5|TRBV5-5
CASSFQGDQPQNF
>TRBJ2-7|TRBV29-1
CSVVGQGVGEQYF
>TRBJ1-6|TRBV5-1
CASSFSQGSPLHF
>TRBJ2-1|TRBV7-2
CASSSPGLGRNEQFF
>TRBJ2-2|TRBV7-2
CASSLPVAVNTGELFF
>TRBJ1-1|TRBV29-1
CSGTGTTEAFF
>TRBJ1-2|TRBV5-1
CASSLVQGAGGYTF
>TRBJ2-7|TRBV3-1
CASSPPGSSYEQYF
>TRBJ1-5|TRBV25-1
CASNDREGQPQHF
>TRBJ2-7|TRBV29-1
CSVVIPRTRSYEQYF
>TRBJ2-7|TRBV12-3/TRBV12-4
CASSLVDEQYF
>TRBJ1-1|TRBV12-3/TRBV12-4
CASTSRGKGTEAFF
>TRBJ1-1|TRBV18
CASSRLSTEAFF
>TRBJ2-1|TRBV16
CASSQGGPSSYNEQFF
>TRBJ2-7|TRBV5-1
CASSLTAGAGFLAEQYF
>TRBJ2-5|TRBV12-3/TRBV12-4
CASSQSYRGGETQYF
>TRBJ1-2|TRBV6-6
CASSLLGTEGYGYTF
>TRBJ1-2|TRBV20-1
CSARYGSSDGYTF
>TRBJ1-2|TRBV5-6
CASSPEMGSDGYTF
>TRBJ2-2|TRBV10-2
CASSEWDRMNTGELFF
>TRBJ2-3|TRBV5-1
CASSSVTDTQYF
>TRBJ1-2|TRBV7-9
CASSFRPLYGYTF
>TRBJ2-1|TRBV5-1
CASSWGAEDEQFF
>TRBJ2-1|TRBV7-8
CASSLTGQNEQFF
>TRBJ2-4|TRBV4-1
CASSQVPGMNLPRAKNIQYF
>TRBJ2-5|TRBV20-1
CSARDPRDETQYF
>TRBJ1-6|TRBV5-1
CASTSGFNNSPLHF